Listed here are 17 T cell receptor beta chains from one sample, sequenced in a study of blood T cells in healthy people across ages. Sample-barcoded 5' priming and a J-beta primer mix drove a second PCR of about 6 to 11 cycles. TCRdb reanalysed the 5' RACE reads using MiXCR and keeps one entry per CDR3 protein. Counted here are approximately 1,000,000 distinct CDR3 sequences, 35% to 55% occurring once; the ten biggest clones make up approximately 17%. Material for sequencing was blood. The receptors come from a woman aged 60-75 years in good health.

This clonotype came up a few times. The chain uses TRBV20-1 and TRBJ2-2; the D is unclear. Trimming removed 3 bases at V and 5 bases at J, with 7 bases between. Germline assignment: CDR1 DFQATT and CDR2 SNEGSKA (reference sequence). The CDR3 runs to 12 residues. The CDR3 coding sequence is TGCAGTGCTAGTTTGGGTACCGGGGAGCTGTTTTTT. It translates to CSASLGTGELFF.

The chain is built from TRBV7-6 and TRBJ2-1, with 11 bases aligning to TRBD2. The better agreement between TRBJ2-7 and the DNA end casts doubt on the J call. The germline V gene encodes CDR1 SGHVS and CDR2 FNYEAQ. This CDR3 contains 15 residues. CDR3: CASSAGTSGYNEQYF. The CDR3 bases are TGTGCCAGCAGCGCCGGGACTAGCGGCTACAATGAGCAGTACTTC.

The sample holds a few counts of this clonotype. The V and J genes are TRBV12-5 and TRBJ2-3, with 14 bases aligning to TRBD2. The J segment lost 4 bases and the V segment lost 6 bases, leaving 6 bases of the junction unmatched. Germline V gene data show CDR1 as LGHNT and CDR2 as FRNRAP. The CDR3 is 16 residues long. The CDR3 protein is CASGQGTSGRSDTQYF. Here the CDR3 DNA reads TGTGCTAGTGGGCAGGGGACTAGCGGGAGATCAGATACGCAGTATTTT.

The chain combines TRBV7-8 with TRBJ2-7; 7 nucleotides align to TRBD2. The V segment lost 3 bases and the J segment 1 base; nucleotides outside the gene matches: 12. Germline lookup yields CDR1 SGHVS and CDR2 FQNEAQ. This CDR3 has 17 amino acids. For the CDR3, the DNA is TGTGCCAGCAGCTTCCTTTTAGCTCGCGGGAGTTCCTACGAGCAGTACTTC. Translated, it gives CASSFLLARGSSYEQYF. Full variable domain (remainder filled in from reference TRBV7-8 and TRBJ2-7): GAGVSQSPRYKVAKRGQDVALRCDPISGHVSLFWYQQALGQGPEFLTYFQNEAQLDKSGLPSDRFFAERPEGSVSTLKIQRTQQEDSAVYLCASSFLLARGSSYEQYFGPGTRLTVT.

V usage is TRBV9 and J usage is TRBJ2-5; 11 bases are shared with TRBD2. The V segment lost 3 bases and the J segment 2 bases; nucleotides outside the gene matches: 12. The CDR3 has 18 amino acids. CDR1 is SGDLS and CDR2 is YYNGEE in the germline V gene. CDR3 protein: CASSGAPSGRWEQETQYF. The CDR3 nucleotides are TGTGCCAGCAGCGGAGCCCCTAGCGGGAGGTGGGAGCAAGAGACCCAGTACTTC.

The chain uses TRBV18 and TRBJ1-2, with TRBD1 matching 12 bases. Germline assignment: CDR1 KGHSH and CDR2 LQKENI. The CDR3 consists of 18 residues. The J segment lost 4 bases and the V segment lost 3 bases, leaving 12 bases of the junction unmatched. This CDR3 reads CASSPLGQGAKGPYGYTF. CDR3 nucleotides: TGTGCCAGCTCACCCCTGGGACAGGGGGCAAAAGGGCCCTATGGCTACACCTTC.

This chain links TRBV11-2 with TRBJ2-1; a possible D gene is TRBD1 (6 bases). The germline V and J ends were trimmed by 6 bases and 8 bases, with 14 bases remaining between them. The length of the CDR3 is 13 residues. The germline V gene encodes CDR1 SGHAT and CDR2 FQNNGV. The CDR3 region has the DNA TGTGCCAGCAGACTAGGGGGTCGGGATGAGCAGTTCTTC. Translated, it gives CASRLGGRDEQFF.

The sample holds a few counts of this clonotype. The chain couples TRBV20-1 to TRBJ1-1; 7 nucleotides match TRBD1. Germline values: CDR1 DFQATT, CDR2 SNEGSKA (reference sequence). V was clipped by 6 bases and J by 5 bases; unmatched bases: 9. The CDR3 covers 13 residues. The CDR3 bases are TGCAGTGCATTACAGGGGCTCCAGACTGAAGCTTTCTTT. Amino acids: CSALQGLQTEAFF.

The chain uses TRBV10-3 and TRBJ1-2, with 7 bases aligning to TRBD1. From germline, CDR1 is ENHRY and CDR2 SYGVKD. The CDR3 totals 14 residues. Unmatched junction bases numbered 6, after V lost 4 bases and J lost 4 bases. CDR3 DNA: TGTGCCATCAGTGGTTTAAGGGACAGCTATGGCTACACCTTC. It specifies CAISGLRDSYGYTF.

The CDR3 reads CASSYRGGETQFF. CDR3 nucleotides: TGTGCCAGCAGTTACAGGGGGGGAGAGACCCAGTTCTTC. The chain employs TRBV6-5 and TRBJ2-1; perhaps TRBD2 as D (7 bases). The germline gives CDR1 MNHEY, CDR2 SVGAGI. The CDR3 contains 13 residues. The V end lost 2 bases, the J end lost 13 bases, and 15 bases lay between the germline ends.

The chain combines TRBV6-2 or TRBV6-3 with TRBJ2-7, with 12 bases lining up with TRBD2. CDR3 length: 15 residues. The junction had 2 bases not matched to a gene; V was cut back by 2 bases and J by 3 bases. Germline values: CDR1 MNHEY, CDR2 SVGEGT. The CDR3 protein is CASSYGLAGLYEQYF. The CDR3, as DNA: TGTGCCAGCAGTTACGGACTAGCGGGACTCTACGAGCAGTACTTC.

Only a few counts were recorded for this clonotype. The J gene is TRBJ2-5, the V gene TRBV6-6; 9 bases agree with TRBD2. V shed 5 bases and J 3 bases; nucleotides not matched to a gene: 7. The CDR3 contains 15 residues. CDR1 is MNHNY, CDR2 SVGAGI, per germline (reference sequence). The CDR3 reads CASSLSGSTKETQYF. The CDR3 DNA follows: TGTGCCAGCAGTCTTAGCGGGAGTACCAAAGAGACCCAGTACTTC.

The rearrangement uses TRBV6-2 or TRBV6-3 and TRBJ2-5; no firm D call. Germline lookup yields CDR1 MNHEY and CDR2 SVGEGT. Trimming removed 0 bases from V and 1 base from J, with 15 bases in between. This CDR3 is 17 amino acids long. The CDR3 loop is CASSYSIGKEIQETQYF. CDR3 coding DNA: TGTGCCAGCAGTTACTCGATTGGGAAGGAGATCCAAGAGACCCAGTACTTC.

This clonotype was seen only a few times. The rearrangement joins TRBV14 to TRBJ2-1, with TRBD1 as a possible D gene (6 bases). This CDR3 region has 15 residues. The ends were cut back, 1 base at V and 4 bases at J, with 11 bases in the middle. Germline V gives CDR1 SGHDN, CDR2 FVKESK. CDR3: CASSQAGHQYNEQFF. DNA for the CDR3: TGTGCCAGCAGCCAAGCGGGACACCAATACAATGAGCAGTTCTTC.

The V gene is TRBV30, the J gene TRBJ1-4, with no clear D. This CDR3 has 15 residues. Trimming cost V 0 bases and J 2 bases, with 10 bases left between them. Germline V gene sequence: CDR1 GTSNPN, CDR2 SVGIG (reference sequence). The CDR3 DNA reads TGTGCCTGGAGTGTACTTGGGTCTACTAATGAAAAACTGTTTTTT. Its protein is CAWSVLGSTNEKLFF.

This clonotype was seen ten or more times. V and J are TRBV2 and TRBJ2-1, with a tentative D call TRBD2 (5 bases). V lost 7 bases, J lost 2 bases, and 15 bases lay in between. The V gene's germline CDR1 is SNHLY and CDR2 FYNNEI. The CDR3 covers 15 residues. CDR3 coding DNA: TGTGCCAGCAAACTATCCGGGGAAGCCTACAATGAGCAGTTCTTC. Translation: CASKLSGEAYNEQFF.

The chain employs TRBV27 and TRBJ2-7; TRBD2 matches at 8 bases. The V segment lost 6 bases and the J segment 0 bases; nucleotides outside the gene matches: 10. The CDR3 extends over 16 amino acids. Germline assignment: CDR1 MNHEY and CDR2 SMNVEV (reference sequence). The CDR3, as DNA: TGTGCCAGCAGGTCCCGACTAGCGCGCCGCTCCTACGAGCAGTACTTC. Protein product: CASRSRLARRSYEQYF.